The clone carrying this TCR beta chain turned up a few times. TCRdb reprocessed the 5' RACE reads with MiXCR, giving one entry per CDR3 protein. The data contain 150,000 to 200,000 distinct CDR3 sequences, roughly 13% of them singletons. The germline gives CDR1 DFQATT, CDR2 SNEGSKA (reference sequence). Trimming pared 0 bases from V and 0 bases from J, leaving 16 bases between. CDR3 length: 17 residues. The sample is drawn from a study of CD8 T cells in ankylosing spondylitis. This clonotype was obtained from a female donor with ankylosing spondylitis or in good health (not recorded which). The sample consisted of blood, either unsorted or a sorted T cell fraction (not recorded which). The chain couples TRBV20-1 to TRBJ2-3; D is uncertain. The CDR3 bases are TGCAGTGCTAGAGACTCAGGACGGCTATTTAGCACAGATACGCAGTATTTT. Encoded protein: CSARDSGRLFSTDTQYF.